Described below is a single T cell receptor (beta chain) sequence and its context. What it binds is unknown. The CDR3 sequence is 13 residues long. Germline-derived CDR1 and CDR2 are SGHDT and YYEEEE. The V end was cut by 0 bases, the J end by 5 bases, with 8 bases between. This record belongs to a study of shared clonotypes between healthy human individuals. Study-wide findings and caveats: At large depth, rarefaction still showed sorted-subset sequencing to be incomplete. When naive CD4 clonotypes were compared across several donors, 5% to 5.5% were shared.

As handled by the study authors: ImmunoSEQ gave junction-only sequences without quality scores, so filtering differed. Repertoires were generated with immunoSEQ multiplex PCR, while TCRdb's copy carries only in-frame clones and drops some. The V and J calls and clone size are taken from that table; D and trimming were inferred from the DNA. The table lists 2 million to 2.5 million clones, approximately 95% of them singletons. The sample comprised naive CD4+ T cells sorted from blood. Subset defined: CD45RA+ positively selected. This clonotype was obtained from a man in his late teens or twenties in good health. This chain uses TRBV5-6 with TRBJ2-5; no definite D call. The DNA of the CDR3 is TGTGCCAGCAGCTTGGGCATGGGGGAGACCCAGTACTTC. Encoded protein: CASSLGMGETQYF. The entire variable domain, with the rest obtained from reference TRBV5-6 and TRBJ2-5, is as follows: DAGVTQSPTHLIKTRGQQVTLRCSPKSGHDTVSWYQQALGQGPQFIFQYYEEEERQRGNFPDRFSGHQFPNYSSELNVNALLLGDSALYLCASSLGMGETQYFGPGTRLLVL.